This T cell receptor (beta chain) was sequenced during a study of T cell repertoires in cytomegalovirus infection. Worth noting for this clonotype: No antigen is known for it.

TCRdb used MiXCR to reprocess the reads, holding one entry per CDR3 protein. The table lists about 180,000 distinct CDR3 sequences, about 20% of them singletons. Trimming took 3 bases from V and 3 from J, leaving 8 bases between them. This CDR3 region has 13 residues. The chain combines TRBV12-3 or TRBV12-4 with TRBJ1-1; no clear D gene. The sample here was CD8+ T cells from cultured PBMCs, taken from culture after CMV antigen stimulation. This clonotype originated in a human donor in good health (CMV status not recorded). Some clones in this sample may be carry-over from other donors' samples. The CDR3 sequence: CASSFGAHTEAFF. CDR3 nucleotides: TGTGCCAGCAGTTTCGGCGCTCACACTGAAGCTTTCTTT.